This T cell receptor beta chain was sequenced during a study of long-term antiretroviral therapy in people with HIV. Study in general: Of all samples, the earliest predate the 2015 immediate-ART recommendation by about a decade.

A remark on this clone: No antigen is known for it.

Run at survey level, the immunoSEQ assay was version v3.0. Using immunoSEQ multiplex PCR, the repertoire was profiled, and TCRdb retains in-frame clones only, with some absent. The table records roughly 19,000 clones, around nine tenths of them present only once. Study results and caveats: Participants lacked recorded data on ART adherence, viral resistance or therapy changes. Blood dating 2004 to 2017 may reflect older ART regimens.

The specimen comprised unsorted PBMCs, sampled 0.5 years after starting antiretroviral therapy. The source of this sequence is a man in his forties or fifties with HIV.

This chain's CDR3 is CASSEPGRGQDGYTF. The CDR3 DNA reads as TGTGCCAGCAGTGAGCCGGGCAGGGGGCAGGATGGCTACACCTTC. This chain joins TRBV25-1 and TRBJ1-2; 8 bases are a match to TRBD1. Germline CDR1 is MGHDK and CDR2 is SYGVNS. The CDR3 is 15 residues long. J gave up 6 bases and V 3 bases, and 9 bases lay outside the gene matches.